A selection of T cell receptor beta chains follows, all from one sample in a study of blood T cell repertoires in COVID-19. Generated by immunoSEQ multiplex PCR, the TCRdb table keeps only in-frame clones and is missing some. The table has 27,000 or so clones, about 83% seen once; the top ten hold around 70%. The sequenced material came from peripheral blood. These receptors all stem from a man aged 70-80 years with acute or convalescent COVID-19. CDR3s include the opening cysteine and the closing phenylalanine or tryptophan. Each record gives: J gene, V gene, clone size, D gene, CDR3 DNA, CDR3 protein. The D gene is left open where the match is weak. Rows give clone size only sometimes, using once, few, many, or a class for an expanded clone.

j_call: TRBJ1-6; v_call: TRBV3-1/TRBV3-2; clone_size: -; d_call: -; cdr3_nt: TGTGCCAGCAGCTTGCGGAGCTCCTATAATTCACCCCTCCACTTT; cdr3_aa: CASSLRSSYNSPLHF
j_call: TRBJ2-2; v_call: TRBV7-2; clone_size: -; d_call: -; cdr3_nt: TGTGCCAGCAGGCAGGCCCCAGACACCGGGGAGCTGTTTTTT; cdr3_aa: CASRQAPDTGELFF
j_call: TRBJ2-5; v_call: TRBV30; clone_size: -; d_call: TRBD2; cdr3_nt: TGTGCCTGGAGTGTTAGCGGGAGGGAGTGGGAGACCCAGTACTTC; cdr3_aa: CAWSVSGREWETQYF
j_call: TRBJ2-2; v_call: TRBV5-1; clone_size: -; d_call: TRBD2; cdr3_nt: TGCGCCAGCAGCTTGGGGACTAGCGGGGGAGGAACCGGGGAGCTGTTTTTT; cdr3_aa: CASSLGTSGGGTGELFF
j_call: TRBJ2-2; v_call: TRBV7-2; clone_size: -; d_call: -; cdr3_nt: TGTGCCAGCAGCTTGAGCGGTAGAAACGGGGAGCTGTTTTTT; cdr3_aa: CASSLSGRNGELFF
j_call: TRBJ1-6; v_call: TRBV11-2; clone_size: -; d_call: TRBD1; cdr3_nt: TGTGCCAGCAGCTTAGTACAGGGGTTCAATTCACCCCTCCACTTT; cdr3_aa: CASSLVQGFNSPLHF
j_call: TRBJ1-4; v_call: TRBV5-1; clone_size: -; d_call: TRBD1; cdr3_nt: TGCGCCAGCAGCTTACAACCGGGACAGGGGGCATCAAATGAAAAACTGTTTTTT; cdr3_aa: CASSLQPGQGASNEKLFF
j_call: TRBJ2-1; v_call: TRBV9; clone_size: -; d_call: -; cdr3_nt: TGTGCCAGCAGCGAAGAGGGGGCCTACAATGAGCAGTTCTTC; cdr3_aa: CASSEEGAYNEQFF
j_call: TRBJ1-1; v_call: TRBV5-4; clone_size: -; d_call: -; cdr3_nt: TGTGCCAGCAGCTCCGTAATTACAGAGAACACTGAAGCTTTCTTT; cdr3_aa: CASSSVITENTEAFF
j_call: TRBJ1-6; v_call: TRBV7-4; clone_size: -; d_call: TRBD1; cdr3_nt: TGTGCCAGCAGCCCAGGGGATGGGACAGCCTCTTTCTTCTCCTATAATTCACCCCTCCACTTT; cdr3_aa: CASSPGDGTASFFSYNSPLHF
j_call: TRBJ2-1; v_call: TRBV24-1; clone_size: -; d_call: -; cdr3_nt: TGTGCCACCAGTGATTTGAGGGGGAGGGTTAGCATTTGGTCGGACAATGAGCAGTTCTTC; cdr3_aa: CATSDLRGRVSIWSDNEQFF
j_call: TRBJ2-3; v_call: TRBV29-1; clone_size: few; d_call: -; cdr3_nt: TGCAGCGTTGATCCCGGGGTTGGATTGGATACGCAGTATTTT; cdr3_aa: CSVDPGVGLDTQYF
j_call: TRBJ2-3; v_call: TRBV6-2/TRBV6-3; clone_size: -; d_call: TRBD2; cdr3_nt: TGTGCCAGCAGTTACTGGACTAGCGGGGACACAGATACGCAGTATTTT; cdr3_aa: CASSYWTSGDTDTQYF
j_call: TRBJ2-2; v_call: TRBV7-7; clone_size: -; d_call: TRBD2; cdr3_nt: TGTGCCAGCAGCTCGTCTAGCGGGGGATTTACCGGGGAGCTGTTTTTT; cdr3_aa: CASSSSSGGFTGELFF
j_call: TRBJ2-4; v_call: TRBV6-2/TRBV6-3; clone_size: -; d_call: -; cdr3_nt: TGTGCCAGCAGTTATTCAGACATTCAGTACTTC; cdr3_aa: CASSYSDIQYF
j_call: TRBJ2-1; v_call: TRBV12-5; clone_size: -; d_call: TRBD1; cdr3_nt: TGTGCTAGTGGACTAGACAGGGGGGAGCAGTTCTTC; cdr3_aa: CASGLDRGEQFF
j_call: TRBJ1-1; v_call: TRBV9; clone_size: -; d_call: -; cdr3_nt: TGTGCCAGCAGCGTCGAGGGCGGGGGCACTGAAGCTTTCTTT; cdr3_aa: CASSVEGGGTEAFF
j_call: TRBJ1-2; v_call: TRBV2; clone_size: -; d_call: TRBD1; cdr3_nt: TGTGCCAGCAGTGGGAATCGGGACAGGGGGAATAATAGGGGCCTATACTATGGCTACACCTTC; cdr3_aa: CASSGNRDRGNNRGLYYGYTF
j_call: TRBJ1-1; v_call: TRBV5-3; clone_size: few; d_call: -; cdr3_nt: TGTGCCAGAAGCTCCTGCCGGAGGGTGGGGGCTTTCTTT; cdr3_aa: CARSSCRRVGAFF
j_call: TRBJ2-7; v_call: TRBV28; clone_size: -; d_call: -; cdr3_nt: TGTGCCAGCAGTTGGGCCCTCGGTACCCTTTCCCACGAGCAGTACTTC; cdr3_aa: CASSWALGTLSHEQYF
j_call: TRBJ1-3; v_call: TRBV28; clone_size: -; d_call: -; cdr3_nt: TGTGCCAGCAGTTTACCCATTCAGGGCTTCTCTGGAAACACCATATATTTT; cdr3_aa: CASSLPIQGFSGNTIYF
j_call: TRBJ2-7; v_call: TRBV30; clone_size: -; d_call: -; cdr3_nt: TGTGCCTGGACGCCTGCGGGGAGGTACGAGCAGTACTTC; cdr3_aa: CAWTPAGRYEQYF
j_call: TRBJ1-1; v_call: TRBV21-1; clone_size: -; d_call: -; cdr3_nt: TGTGCCAGCAGCGGACAGCAGAACACTGAAGCTTTCTTT; cdr3_aa: CASSGQQNTEAFF
j_call: TRBJ1-3; v_call: TRBV28; clone_size: -; d_call: -; cdr3_nt: TGTGCCAGCAGTTTACTTGGGGCATCGAACTCTGGAAACACCATATATTTT; cdr3_aa: CASSLLGASNSGNTIYF
j_call: TRBJ1-5; v_call: TRBV6-1; clone_size: -; d_call: TRBD1; cdr3_nt: TGTGCCAGCAGTGAAGTGGTGGGACAGGGGGCCAATCAGCCCCAGCATTTT; cdr3_aa: CASSEVVGQGANQPQHF
j_call: TRBJ1-2; v_call: TRBV5-1; clone_size: -; d_call: -; cdr3_nt: TGCGCCAGCAGCCTGGAAGGGGAAAGTGGCTACACCTTC; cdr3_aa: CASSLEGESGYTF
j_call: TRBJ2-5; v_call: TRBV11-2; clone_size: once; d_call: -; cdr3_nt: TGTGCCAGCAGCTCCCTGGTGGGGGCCCCGCAGACCCAGTACTTC; cdr3_aa: CASSSLVGAPQTQYF
j_call: TRBJ2-7; v_call: TRBV6-5; clone_size: -; d_call: -; cdr3_nt: TGTGCCAGCAGTTACTCGTTGGAGGAGCAGTACTTC; cdr3_aa: CASSYSLEEQYF
j_call: TRBJ2-2; v_call: TRBV2; clone_size: -; d_call: TRBD2; cdr3_nt: TGTGCCAGCTCCGGGAGGGTCGGGGAGCTGTTTTTT; cdr3_aa: CASSGRVGELFF
j_call: TRBJ1-5; v_call: TRBV9; clone_size: -; d_call: -; cdr3_nt: TGTGCCAGCAGTGCAGAGGGCTACCCTAATCAGCCCCAGCATTTT; cdr3_aa: CASSAEGYPNQPQHF
j_call: TRBJ2-4; v_call: TRBV3-1/TRBV3-2; clone_size: -; d_call: -; cdr3_nt: TGTGCCAGCAGCCAAAGAGTGTGGGGGCGGGTTCAGTACTTC; cdr3_aa: CASSQRVWGRVQYF
j_call: TRBJ2-3; v_call: TRBV4-3; clone_size: once; d_call: -; cdr3_nt: TGCGCCAGCAGCCAATCCAGCGACGGGATGAGGCAGTATTTT; cdr3_aa: CASSQSSDGMRQYF
j_call: TRBJ1-4; v_call: TRBV28; clone_size: -; d_call: TRBD1; cdr3_nt: TGTGCCAGCAGTTTTTCAGGGACAGGCGCAACTAATGAAAAACTGTTTTTT; cdr3_aa: CASSFSGTGATNEKLFF
j_call: TRBJ1-2; v_call: TRBV6-5; clone_size: -; d_call: -; cdr3_nt: TGTGCCAGCAGTTACTCGCGCAGGCCTTTGACCTTC; cdr3_aa: CASSYSRRPLTF
j_call: TRBJ1-5; v_call: TRBV5-1; clone_size: -; d_call: -; cdr3_nt: TGCGCCAGCAGCTTGGGGCGCCAGGGCGGACGAAGCAATCAGCCCCAGCATTTT; cdr3_aa: CASSLGRQGGRSNQPQHF
j_call: TRBJ1-1; v_call: TRBV19; clone_size: -; d_call: -; cdr3_nt: TGTGCCAGTAGTATTCGTGAGACTGAAGCTTTCTTT; cdr3_aa: CASSIRETEAFF
j_call: TRBJ1-2; v_call: TRBV30; clone_size: -; d_call: -; cdr3_nt: TGTGCCCTCAGAAAGGCTCAGGGTAGATCTGGCTACACCTTC; cdr3_aa: CALRKAQGRSGYTF
j_call: TRBJ1-2; v_call: TRBV20-1; clone_size: -; d_call: TRBD1; cdr3_nt: TGCAGTGCCAATCCAGGGGGGGGCTACACCTTC; cdr3_aa: CSANPGGGYTF
j_call: TRBJ2-7; v_call: TRBV6-6; clone_size: -; d_call: -; cdr3_nt: TGTGCCAGCAGATTACTCGATTCCGAGCAGTACTTC; cdr3_aa: CASRLLDSEQYF
j_call: TRBJ1-1; v_call: TRBV4-3; clone_size: -; d_call: -; cdr3_nt: TGCGCCAGCAGCCAGGGGGCTGGGGACACTGAAGCTTTCTTT; cdr3_aa: CASSQGAGDTEAFF
j_call: TRBJ1-4; v_call: TRBV6-1; clone_size: -; d_call: -; cdr3_nt: TGTGCCAGCAGTGACGGGGGGGGTTCTAGGGAAAAACTGTTTTTT; cdr3_aa: CASSDGGGSREKLFF
j_call: TRBJ2-7; v_call: TRBV5-4; clone_size: -; d_call: TRBD2; cdr3_nt: TGTGCCAGCAGCCCGCAACTAGCGGGGGGGTCCGAGCAGTACTTC; cdr3_aa: CASSPQLAGGSEQYF
j_call: TRBJ2-4; v_call: TRBV7-9; clone_size: -; d_call: -; cdr3_nt: TGTGCCAGCAGCTTACCCCTAGCGACCCTAGCCAAAAACATTCAGTACTTC; cdr3_aa: CASSLPLATLAKNIQYF
j_call: TRBJ1-2; v_call: TRBV7-9; clone_size: -; d_call: TRBD1; cdr3_nt: TGTGCCAGCAGCTCCAGCCGGGACAGGATGTATGGCTACACCTTC; cdr3_aa: CASSSSRDRMYGYTF
j_call: TRBJ1-2; v_call: TRBV28; clone_size: -; d_call: -; cdr3_nt: TGTGCCAGCAGTTTATCCGTCCTGGGGCGAGGCTACACCTTC; cdr3_aa: CASSLSVLGRGYTF
j_call: TRBJ1-4; v_call: TRBV5-5; clone_size: -; d_call: -; cdr3_nt: TGTGCCAGCTCCTCGTTCAAGGACAGCAATGAAAGACTGTTTTTT; cdr3_aa: CASSSFKDSNERLFF
j_call: TRBJ2-5; v_call: TRBV14; clone_size: -; d_call: TRBD2; cdr3_nt: TGTGCCAGCAGCCAAGTTCGGAGGACTAGCGGAGTCCAAGAGACCCAGTACTTC; cdr3_aa: CASSQVRRTSGVQETQYF
j_call: TRBJ1-3; v_call: TRBV14; clone_size: -; d_call: -; cdr3_nt: TGTGCCAGCAGCGACGGCAGGGGTTCTGGAAACACCATATATTTT; cdr3_aa: CASSDGRGSGNTIYF
j_call: TRBJ1-3; v_call: TRBV18; clone_size: -; d_call: TRBD1; cdr3_nt: TGTGCCAGCTCACCTCTCGGACAGGCCTCTGGAAACACCATATATTTT; cdr3_aa: CASSPLGQASGNTIYF
j_call: TRBJ2-3; v_call: TRBV11-2; clone_size: -; d_call: -; cdr3_nt: TGTGCCAGCAGCTCCGGGGTTAGCGAATACACAGATACGCAGTATTTT; cdr3_aa: CASSSGVSEYTDTQYF
j_call: TRBJ2-7; v_call: TRBV7-3; clone_size: -; d_call: -; cdr3_nt: TGTGCCAGCAGCAACGGAAGGGGGCCGAGCGGGAGTCCCCACGAGCAGTACTTC; cdr3_aa: CASSNGRGPSGSPHEQYF
j_call: TRBJ1-2; v_call: TRBV3-1/TRBV3-2; clone_size: few; d_call: TRBD1; cdr3_nt: TGTGCCAGCAGCCGACAGGGAACAGGAGGCTACACCTTC; cdr3_aa: CASSRQGTGGYTF
j_call: TRBJ1-1; v_call: TRBV9; clone_size: -; d_call: -; cdr3_nt: TGTGCCAGCAGCCTACAGGGTAACACTGAAGCTTTCTTT; cdr3_aa: CASSLQGNTEAFF
j_call: TRBJ2-7; v_call: TRBV29-1; clone_size: few; d_call: TRBD2; cdr3_nt: TGCAGCGGGGGAACGGGACTAGCTGTCGAGCAGTACTTC; cdr3_aa: CSGGTGLAVEQYF
j_call: TRBJ1-1; v_call: TRBV19; clone_size: -; d_call: -; cdr3_nt: TGTGCCAGTACCTTTTTAGGAGGGATGGTTTTCTTT; cdr3_aa: CASTFLGGMVFF
j_call: TRBJ1-4; v_call: TRBV27; clone_size: -; d_call: -; cdr3_nt: TGTGCCAGCAGTTTGGGCAGTAGTTGGGAAAAACTGTTTTTT; cdr3_aa: CASSLGSSWEKLFF